This TCR beta chain was captured by sequencing in a study of neurological immune-mediated disorders. The length of the CDR3 is 12 residues. V was shortened by 0 bases and J by 11 bases, with 13 bases between the two germline ends. Germline-derived CDR1 and CDR2 are SQVTM and ANQGSEA. Study-wide results and caveats: Repertoires from 18 of 34 multiple sclerosis patients grouped phylogenetically into a related-CDR3 cluster, suggesting a possible signature. The study found no CDR3 amino acid sequences shared by expanded clones across subjects, suggesting private repertoires in all groups.

A single record per CDR3 protein comes from TCRdb applying MiXCR to the 5' RACE reads. This table holds about 66,000 distinct CDR3 sequences, almost 3.5% found once. This clonotype has ten or more counts. The antigen is unknown. This chain joins TRBV29-1 and TRBJ1-1, with a tentative D call TRBD1 (5 bases). This TCR came from a man between 35 and 55 years old with multiple sclerosis. Input material: PBMCs. In DNA form, the CDR3 reads TGCAGCGTTGAAGATCAGGCGGGGCCGGCTTTCTTT. This sequence encodes CSVEDQAGPAFF.